Below are 13 T cell receptor beta chains sequenced from a single sample in a study of blood T cell repertoires in COVID-19. Repertoires were generated with immunoSEQ multiplex PCR, while TCRdb's copy carries only in-frame clones and drops some. This repertoire shows about 82,000 clones, approximately 86% found once; its top ten account for 15% to 20%. The sample comprised peripheral blood. The origin of the receptors is a man older than 75 with active or convalescent COVID-19.

The chain employs TRBV20-1 and TRBJ2-6; D call uncertain. The germline V gene encodes CDR1 DFQATT and CDR2 SNEGSKA (reference sequence). The V gene lost 3 bases and the J gene lost 0 bases, with 6 bases spanning the gap. The CDR3 spans 14 residues. The DNA of the CDR3 is TGCAGTGCTAGTGGAGCCTCTGGGGCCAACGTCCTGACTTTC. Amino acid sequence: CSASGASGANVLTF.

The chain links TRBV5-1 to TRBJ2-5; D unclear. The CDR3 has 15 residues. The germline V gene has CDR1 SGHRS and CDR2 YFSETQ. V was cut by 0 bases and J by 5 bases, with 14 bases left in between. The CDR3 DNA is TGCGCCAGCAGCTTGGGACGGCCGGTGCGGGAGACCCAGTACTTC. Translated: CASSLGRPVRETQYF.

The CDR3 region has the DNA TGTGCCAGCAGCTTCCCAGCCAGGGAAGAGACCCAGTACTTC. Translating it yields CASSFPAREETQYF. The chain has TRBV7-2 and TRBJ2-5; perhaps TRBD1 as D (5 bases). Germline values: CDR1 SGHTA, CDR2 FQGNSA. With 3 bases removed from V and 3 bases from J, the gap between germline ends came to 11 bases. The CDR3 length is 14 residues.

J is TRBJ2-7 and V is TRBV10-2; TRBD2 might be the D (5 bases). The ends were cut back, 3 bases at V and 3 bases at J, with 18 bases in the middle. The CDR3 totals 16 residues. The V gene's germline CDR1 is WSHSY and CDR2 SAAADI. The CDR3 nucleotides read TGCGCCAGCAGTGAAGGGATCCCGGACTCTGACTACGAGCAGTACGTC. Protein: CASSEGIPDSDYEQYV.

The V and J genes are TRBV6-2 or TRBV6-3 and TRBJ1-2; D is ambiguous. This CDR3 spans 16 amino acids. Germline V gene sequence: CDR1 MNHEY, CDR2 SVGEGT. Trimming left V 3 bases short and J 3 bases short, with 17 bases between. The CDR3 DNA reads TGTGCCAGCAGTTATACTCGATCGGGATTCGACTATGGCTACACCTTC. Translated: CASSYTRSGFDYGYTF.

The chain carries TRBV3-1 (or the pseudogene TRBV3-2) and TRBJ1-3; D not certain. Germline loops: CDR1 LGHDT, CDR2 YNNKEL (reference sequence). CDR3 length equals 15 residues. V lost 1 base and J lost 0, with 7 bases in between. Here the CDR3 reads CASSQGHLSGNTIYF. The CDR3, as DNA: TGTGCCAGCAGCCAAGGACATCTCTCTGGAAACACCATATATTTT.

The chain joins TRBV5-1 to TRBJ2-1, with D possibly being TRBD2 (6 bases). Trimming cost V 0 bases and J 7 bases, with 17 bases left between them. This CDR3 is built from 16 residues. Germline CDR1 reads SGHRS; CDR2 reads YFSETQ. Here the CDR3 DNA reads TGCGCCAGCAGCTTGGGGGTAGCGGAGGAGGTTAATGAGCAGTTCTTC. Its protein product is CASSLGVAEEVNEQFF.

V usage is TRBV24-1 and J usage is TRBJ1-5, with TRBD1 matching 8 bases. V was clipped by 4 bases and J by 7 bases; unmatched bases: 5. This CDR3 has 14 residues. Germline CDR1 is KGHDR and CDR2 is SFDVKD. The CDR3 DNA follows: TGTGCCACCAGTGACCCAGGGGGCTGGCAGCCCCAGCATTTT. Translating gives CATSDPGGWQPQHF.

This chain joins TRBV28 and TRBJ2-3; D may be TRBD1 (6 bases). Trimming cost V 6 bases and J 4 bases, with 14 bases left between them. This CDR3 is built from 14 residues. CDR1 is MDHEN, CDR2 SYDVKM, per germline. The CDR3 sequence is CASRGAGSPDTQYF. The CDR3 bases are TGTGCCAGCAGGGGGGCAGGGAGTCCAGATACGCAGTATTTT.

The rearrangement links TRBV24-1 to TRBJ1-2; no firm D call. Germline V gene data show CDR1 as KGHDR and CDR2 as SFDVKD. This CDR3 contains 12 residues. V gave up 3 bases and J gave up 9 bases, with 10 bases separating them. The CDR3 DNA reads as TGTGCCACCAGTGATAGCGGTCGGAGCTACACCTTC. The encoded protein is CATSDSGRSYTF.

CDR3 coding DNA: TGTGCCAGCAGTGAAGCTCTCGCAGTTACAGATACGCAGTATTTT. Its translation is CASSEALAVTDTQYF. The chain carries TRBV6-1 and TRBJ2-3; no clear D gene. The CDR3 is made up of 15 amino acids. CDR1 is MNHNS and CDR2 is SASEGT in the germline V gene. Trimming left V 0 bases short and J 3 bases short, with 10 bases between.

The J gene is TRBJ2-5, the V gene TRBV5-1; a possible D gene is TRBD2 (6 bases). Germline CDR1 is SGHRS and CDR2 is YFSETQ. This CDR3 has 17 amino acids. Trimming cost V 0 bases and J 4 bases, with 19 bases left between them. CDR3 sequence reads: CASSLGASRGAGETQYF. Here the CDR3 DNA reads TGCGCCAGCAGCTTGGGCGCCTCGCGGGGCGCGGGAGAGACCCAGTACTTC.

This chain uses TRBV5-8 with TRBJ1-1; the D is unclear. The CDR3 extends over 13 amino acids. V lost 1 base to trimming and J lost 4 bases, with 8 bases between them. CDR1 is SGHTS and CDR2 is YDEGEE in the germline V gene. CDR3 nucleotide sequence: TGTGCCAGCAGCTTGATGGGGAGCACTGAAGCTTTCTTT. It encodes CASSLMGSTEAFF.